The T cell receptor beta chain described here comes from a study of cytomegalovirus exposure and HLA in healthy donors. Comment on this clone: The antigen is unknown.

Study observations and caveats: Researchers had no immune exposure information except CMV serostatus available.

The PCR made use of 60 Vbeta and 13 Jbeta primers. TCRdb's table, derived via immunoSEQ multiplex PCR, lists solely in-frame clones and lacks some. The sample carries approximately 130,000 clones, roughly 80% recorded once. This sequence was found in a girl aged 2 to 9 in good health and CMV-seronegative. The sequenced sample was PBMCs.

The CDR3 loop is CASSPPGQTYSPLHF. The CDR3 DNA reads as TGTGCCAGCAGCCCGCCGGGACAGACTTATTCACCCCTCCACTTT. The chain joins TRBV4-2 to TRBJ1-6; the match to TRBD1 covers 7 bases. The CDR3 length is 15 residues. After removal of 4 bases from V and 8 bases from J, the junction contained 8 bases not matched to a gene. The germline CDR1 and CDR2 sequences are LGHNA and YNFKEQ.